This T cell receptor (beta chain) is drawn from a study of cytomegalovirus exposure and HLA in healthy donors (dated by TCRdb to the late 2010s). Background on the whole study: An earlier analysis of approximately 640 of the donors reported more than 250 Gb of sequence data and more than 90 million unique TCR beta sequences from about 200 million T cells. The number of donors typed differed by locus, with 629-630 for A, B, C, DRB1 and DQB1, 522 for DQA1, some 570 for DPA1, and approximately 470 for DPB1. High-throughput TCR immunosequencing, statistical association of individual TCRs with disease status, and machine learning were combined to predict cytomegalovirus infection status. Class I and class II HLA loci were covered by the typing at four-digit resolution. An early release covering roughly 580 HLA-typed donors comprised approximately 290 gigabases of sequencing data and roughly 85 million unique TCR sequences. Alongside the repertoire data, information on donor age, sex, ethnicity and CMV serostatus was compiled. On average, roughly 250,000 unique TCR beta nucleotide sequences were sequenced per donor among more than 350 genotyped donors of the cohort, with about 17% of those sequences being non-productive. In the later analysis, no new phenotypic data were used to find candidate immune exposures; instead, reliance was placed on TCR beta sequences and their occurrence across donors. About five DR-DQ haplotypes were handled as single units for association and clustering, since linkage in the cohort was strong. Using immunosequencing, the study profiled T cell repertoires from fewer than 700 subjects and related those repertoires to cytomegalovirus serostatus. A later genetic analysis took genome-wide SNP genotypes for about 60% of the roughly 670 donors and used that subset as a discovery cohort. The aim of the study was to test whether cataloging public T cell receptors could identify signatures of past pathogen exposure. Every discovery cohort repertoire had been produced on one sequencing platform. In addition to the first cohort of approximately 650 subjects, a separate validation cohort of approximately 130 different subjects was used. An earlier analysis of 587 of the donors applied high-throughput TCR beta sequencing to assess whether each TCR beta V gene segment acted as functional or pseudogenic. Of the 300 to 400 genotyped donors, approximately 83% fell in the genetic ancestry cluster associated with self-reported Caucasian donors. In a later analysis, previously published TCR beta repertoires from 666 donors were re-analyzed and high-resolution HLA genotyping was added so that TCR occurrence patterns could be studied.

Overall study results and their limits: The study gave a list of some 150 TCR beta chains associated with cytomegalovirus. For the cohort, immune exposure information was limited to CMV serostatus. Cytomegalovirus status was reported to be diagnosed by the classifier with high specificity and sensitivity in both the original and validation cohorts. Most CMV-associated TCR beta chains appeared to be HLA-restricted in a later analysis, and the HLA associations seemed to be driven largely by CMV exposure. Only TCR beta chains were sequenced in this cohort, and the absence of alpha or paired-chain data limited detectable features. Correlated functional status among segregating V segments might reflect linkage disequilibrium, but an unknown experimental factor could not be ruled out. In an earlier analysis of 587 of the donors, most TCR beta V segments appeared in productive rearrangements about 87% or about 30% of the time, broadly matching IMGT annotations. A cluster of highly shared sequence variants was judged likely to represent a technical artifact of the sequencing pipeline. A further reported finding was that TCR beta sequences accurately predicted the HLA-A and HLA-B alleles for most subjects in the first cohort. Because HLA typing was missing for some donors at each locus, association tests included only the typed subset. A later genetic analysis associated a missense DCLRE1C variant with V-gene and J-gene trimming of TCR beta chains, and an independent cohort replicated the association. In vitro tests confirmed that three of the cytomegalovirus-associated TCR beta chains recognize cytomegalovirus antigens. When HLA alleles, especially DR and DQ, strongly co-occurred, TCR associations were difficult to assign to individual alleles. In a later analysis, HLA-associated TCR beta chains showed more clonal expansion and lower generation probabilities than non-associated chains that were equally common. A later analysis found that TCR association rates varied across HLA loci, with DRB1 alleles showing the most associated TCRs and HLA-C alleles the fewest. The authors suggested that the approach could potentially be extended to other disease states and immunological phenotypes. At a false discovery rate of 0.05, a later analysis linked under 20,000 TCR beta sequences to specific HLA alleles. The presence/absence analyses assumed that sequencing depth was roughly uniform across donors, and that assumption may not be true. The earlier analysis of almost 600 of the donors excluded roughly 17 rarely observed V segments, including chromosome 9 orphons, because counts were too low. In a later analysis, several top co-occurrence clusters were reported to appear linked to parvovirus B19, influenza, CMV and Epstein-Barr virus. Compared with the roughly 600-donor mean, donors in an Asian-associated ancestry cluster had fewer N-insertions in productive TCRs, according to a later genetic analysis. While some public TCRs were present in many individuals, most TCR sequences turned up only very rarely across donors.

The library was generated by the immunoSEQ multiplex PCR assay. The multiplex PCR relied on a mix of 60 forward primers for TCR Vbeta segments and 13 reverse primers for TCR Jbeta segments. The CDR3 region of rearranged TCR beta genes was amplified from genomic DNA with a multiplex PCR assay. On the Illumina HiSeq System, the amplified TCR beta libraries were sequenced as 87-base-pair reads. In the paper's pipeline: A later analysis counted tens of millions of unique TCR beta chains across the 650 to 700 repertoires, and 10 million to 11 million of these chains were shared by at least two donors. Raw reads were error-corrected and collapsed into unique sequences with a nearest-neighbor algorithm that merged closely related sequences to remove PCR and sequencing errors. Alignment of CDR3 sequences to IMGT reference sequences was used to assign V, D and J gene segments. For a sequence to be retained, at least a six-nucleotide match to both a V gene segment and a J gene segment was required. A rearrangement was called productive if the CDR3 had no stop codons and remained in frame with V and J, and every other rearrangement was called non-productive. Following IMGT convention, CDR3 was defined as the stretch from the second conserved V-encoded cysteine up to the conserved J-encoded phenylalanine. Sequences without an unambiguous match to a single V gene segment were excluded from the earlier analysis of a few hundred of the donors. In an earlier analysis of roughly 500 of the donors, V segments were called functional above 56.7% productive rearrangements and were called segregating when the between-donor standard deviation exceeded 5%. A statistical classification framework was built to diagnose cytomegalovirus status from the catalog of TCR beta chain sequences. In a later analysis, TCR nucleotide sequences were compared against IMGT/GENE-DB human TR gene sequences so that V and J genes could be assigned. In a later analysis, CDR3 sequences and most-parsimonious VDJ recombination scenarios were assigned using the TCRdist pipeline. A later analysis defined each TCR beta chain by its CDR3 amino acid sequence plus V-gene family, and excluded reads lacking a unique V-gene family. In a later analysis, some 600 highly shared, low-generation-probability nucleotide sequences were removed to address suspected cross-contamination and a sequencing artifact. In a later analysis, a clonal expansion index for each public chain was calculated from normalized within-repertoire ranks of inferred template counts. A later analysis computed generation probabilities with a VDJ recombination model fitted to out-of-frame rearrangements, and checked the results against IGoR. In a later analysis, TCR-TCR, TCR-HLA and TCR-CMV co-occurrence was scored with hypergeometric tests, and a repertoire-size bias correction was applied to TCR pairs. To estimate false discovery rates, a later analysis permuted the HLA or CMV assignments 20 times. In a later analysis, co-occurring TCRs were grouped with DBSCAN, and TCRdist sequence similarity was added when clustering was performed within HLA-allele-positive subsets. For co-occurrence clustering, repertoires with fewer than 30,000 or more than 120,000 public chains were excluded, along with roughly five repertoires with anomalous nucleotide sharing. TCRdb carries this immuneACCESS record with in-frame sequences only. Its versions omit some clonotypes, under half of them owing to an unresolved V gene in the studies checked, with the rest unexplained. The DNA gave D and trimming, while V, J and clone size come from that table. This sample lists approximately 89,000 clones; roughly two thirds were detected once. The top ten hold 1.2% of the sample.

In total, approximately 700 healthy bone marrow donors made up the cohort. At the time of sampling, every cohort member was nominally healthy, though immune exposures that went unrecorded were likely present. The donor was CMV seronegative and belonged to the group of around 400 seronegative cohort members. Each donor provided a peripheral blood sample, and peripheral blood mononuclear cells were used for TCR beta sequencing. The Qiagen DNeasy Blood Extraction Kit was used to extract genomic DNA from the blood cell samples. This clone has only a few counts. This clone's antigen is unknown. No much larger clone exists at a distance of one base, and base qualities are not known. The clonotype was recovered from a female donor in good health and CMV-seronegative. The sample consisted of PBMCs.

The CDR3 in this case is CASSPPGETQYF. At the DNA level, the sequence is TGTGCCAGCAGCCCCCCGGGGGAGACCCAGTACTTC. Rearrangement joined TRBV11-3 to TRBJ2-5, with TRBD2 tentatively as D gene (5 bases match). The germline V gene encodes CDR1 SGHNT and CDR2 YENEEA. V drops 5 bases and J drops 5 bases, leaving 9 bases in between. Inclusive of the bounding cysteine and phenylalanine, the CDR3 is 12 residues long. The sequence is cut down to CDR3 DNA, 36 bases in frame from base 1.